The next 15 T cell receptor beta chains were all read from a single sample in a study of blood T cell repertoires in COVID-19. Clones were read by immunoSEQ multiplex PCR, and TCRdb kept only the in-frame ones, dropping some. This repertoire shows fewer than 120,000 clones, roughly 80% found once; its top ten account for about 17%. The source material was peripheral blood. The receptors derive from a woman aged 60 to 75 with acute or convalescent COVID-19.

The genes are TRBV6-4 and TRBJ2-3; D is perhaps TRBD1 (5 bases). The germline V gene has CDR1 MRHNA and CDR2 SNTAGT. V dropped 3 bases and J dropped 3 bases, with 13 bases sitting between them. The CDR3 contains 15 residues. DNA of the CDR3: TGTGCCAGCAGTGAGAAGGGCAGGGCTACAGATACGCAGTATTTT. Translated: CASSEKGRATDTQYF.

The genes are TRBV9 and TRBJ1-5; 7 bases agree with TRBD1. CDR3 size: 15 residues. CDR1 and CDR2 from the germline V gene are SGDLS and YYNGEE. V trimming: 4 bases; J trimming: 4 bases; junction bases outside the gene matches: 8. The CDR3 nucleotides read TGTGCCAGCAGCACCCGACAGGGATCGAATCAGCCCCAGCATTTT. Protein sequence: CASSTRQGSNQPQHF.

The J gene is TRBJ1-1, the V gene TRBV5-4; TRBD1 aligns across 9 bases. CDR3 length: 13 residues. Per germline, CDR1 SGHNT and CDR2 YYREEE (reference sequence). Trimming cost V 3 bases and J 12 bases; bases outside gene matches: 9. The CDR3 region is CASSSGTGSRTFF. The CDR3 DNA reads TGTGCCAGCAGCTCCGGGACAGGGAGTAGGACTTTCTTT.

The chain links TRBV29-1 to TRBJ2-1, with TRBD2 matching over 14 bases. CDR1 and CDR2 from the germline V gene are SQVTM and ANQGSEA. The CDR3 spans 15 residues. J gave up 7 bases and V 4 bases, and 6 bases lay outside the gene matches. The CDR3 DNA reads TGCAGCGTTGTGACTAGCGGGGGGGCTCTGAATGAGCAGTTCTTC. As protein: CSVVTSGGALNEQFF.

This clone was detected only once. The chain combines TRBV2 with TRBJ2-5; D is possibly TRBD2 (6 bases). This CDR3 is 13 amino acids long. Germline-derived CDR1 and CDR2 are SNHLY and FYNNEI. Trimming removed 7 bases at V and 7 bases at J, with 16 bases between. The chain's CDR3 is CASKASSEGTQYF. CDR3 nucleotides: TGTGCCAGCAAGGCCTCCTCGGAGGGGACCCAGTACTTC.

The genes are TRBV6-4 and TRBJ1-3; D remains ambiguous. The CDR3 consists of 15 residues. CDR1 and CDR2 from the germline V gene are MRHNA and SNTAGT. Trimming removed 3 bases at V and 0 bases at J, with 9 bases between. The CDR3 region is CASSEQAFSGNTIYF. The DNA of the CDR3 is TGTGCCAGCAGTGAGCAGGCGTTCTCTGGAAACACCATATATTTT.

The rearrangement uses TRBV6-5 and TRBJ2-7, with 10 bases fitting TRBD1. With 8 bases clipped from V and 6 bases from J, the junction kept 7 bases outside the gene matches. CDR3 length: 13 amino acids. Germline-derived CDR1 and CDR2 are MNHEY and SVGAGI. The DNA of the CDR3 is TGTGCCAGCGGCCGGGACAGGGGAGGCGAGCAGTACTTC. It encodes CASGRDRGGEQYF.

The chain recombines TRBV5-1 with TRBJ2-5, with 7 bases aligning to TRBD1. V shed 3 bases, J shed 4 bases, and the junction held 9 bases outside the gene matches. This CDR3 region has 15 residues. From germline, CDR1 is SGHRS and CDR2 YFSETQ. The CDR3 sequence: CASSWGIGGRETQYF. CDR3 coding DNA: TGCGCCAGCAGCTGGGGAATAGGGGGCCGAGAGACCCAGTACTTC.

The rearrangement links TRBV12-3 or TRBV12-4 to TRBJ1-1, with TRBD1 as a possible D gene (5 bases). Trimming removed 7 bases at V and 5 bases at J, with 11 bases between. The CDR3 covers 12 residues. In DNA form, the CDR3 reads TGTGCCAGCAACATAGGGGTTACTGAAGCTTTCTTT. Translation: CASNIGVTEAFF.

The chain carries TRBV30 and TRBJ1-1; 12 nucleotides align to TRBD1. V trimming: 3 bases; J trimming: 9 bases; junction bases outside the gene matches: 8. This CDR3 contains 14 residues. Germline V gene sequence: CDR1 GTSNPN, CDR2 SVGIG (reference sequence). The CDR3 DNA follows: TGTGCCTGGAGCGTCCTGGGACAGGGGGCGAAAGCTTTCTTT. Residues: CAWSVLGQGAKAFF. Using reference TRBV30 and TRBJ1-1 for the parts outside the CDR3, the full variable domain is SQTIHQWPATLVQPVGSPLSLECTVEGTSNPNLYWYRQAAGRGLQLLFYSVGIGQISSEVPQNLSASRPQDRQFILSSKKLLLSDSGFYLCAWSVLGQGAKAFFGQGTRLTVV.

The chain links TRBV7-3 to TRBJ2-1; D ambiguous. Trimming removed 5 bases from V and 5 bases from J, with 16 bases in between. This CDR3 is 15 amino acids long. Germline loops: CDR1 SGHTA, CDR2 FQGTGA. As DNA, the CDR3 is TGTGCCAGCAGCCCGCTAGGCCCCCTCGACAATGAGCAGTTCTTC. Protein: CASSPLGPLDNEQFF.

V is TRBV18 and J is TRBJ2-2; 10 bases match TRBD1. V shed 1 base, J shed 3 bases, and the junction held 5 bases outside the gene matches. The CDR3 loop spans 17 amino acids. Germline V gene data show CDR1 as KGHSH and CDR2 as LQKENI. CDR3 nucleotides: TGTGCCAGCTCACCACTTGGGACAGGGGCAGACACCGGGGAGCTGTTTTTT. Encoded protein: CASSPLGTGADTGELFF.

There are a few counts of this clone. The chain joins TRBV18 to TRBJ1-2, with 8 bases identical to TRBD1. The V and J ends lost 2 bases and 5 bases, in that order; junction bases with no gene match: 7. Per the germline V gene, CDR1 is KGHSH and CDR2 is LQKENI. This CDR3 has 15 residues. CDR3 loop: CASSPGTGQAYGYTF. DNA for the CDR3: TGTGCCAGCTCACCAGGAACGGGACAGGCATATGGCTACACCTTC.

This chain connects TRBV7-2 to TRBJ2-1, with D tentatively TRBD2 (6 bases). With 5 bases removed from V and 12 bases from J, the gap between germline ends came to 14 bases. Germline assignment: CDR1 SGHTA and CDR2 FQGNSA. This CDR3 comprises 12 residues. The chain's CDR3 is CASSRDFLRQFF. The CDR3 coding sequence is TGTGCCAGCAGCCGGGACTTTTTGAGGCAGTTCTTC. The full variable domain, in which reference TRBV7-2 and TRBJ2-1 provide the parts outside the CDR3, is GAGVSQSPSNKVTEKGKDVELRCDPISGHTALYWYRQSLGQGLEFLIYFQGNSAPDKSGLPSDRFSAERTGGSVSTLTIQRTQQEDSAVYLCASSRDFLRQFFGPGTRLTVL.

This clone was recorded a few times. The DNA of the CDR3 is TGTGCCAGCACCCCAAGACGTCAGGGAGAAGCTTTCTTT. Amino acid sequence: CASTPRRQGEAFF. V and J are TRBV3-1 (or the pseudogene TRBV3-2) and TRBJ1-1, with D maybe TRBD1 (5 bases). This CDR3 contains 13 residues. Germline V gene data show CDR1 as LGHDT and CDR2 as YNNKEL (reference sequence). Trimming pared 7 bases from V and 8 bases from J, leaving 17 bases between.